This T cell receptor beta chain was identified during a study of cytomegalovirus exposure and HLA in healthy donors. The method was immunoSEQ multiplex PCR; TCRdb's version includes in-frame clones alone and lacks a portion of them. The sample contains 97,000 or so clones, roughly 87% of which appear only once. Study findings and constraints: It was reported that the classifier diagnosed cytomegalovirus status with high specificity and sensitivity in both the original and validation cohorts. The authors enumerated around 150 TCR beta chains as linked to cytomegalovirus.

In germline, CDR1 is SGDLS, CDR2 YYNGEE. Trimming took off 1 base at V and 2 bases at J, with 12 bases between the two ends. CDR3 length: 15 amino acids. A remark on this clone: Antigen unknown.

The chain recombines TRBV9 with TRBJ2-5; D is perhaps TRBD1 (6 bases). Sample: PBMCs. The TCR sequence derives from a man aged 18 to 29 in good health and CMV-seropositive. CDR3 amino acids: CASSVQGSDQETQYF. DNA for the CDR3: TGTGCCAGCAGCGTACAGGGGTCGGATCAAGAGACCCAGTACTTC.